The 9 T cell receptor beta chains below come from one sample, sequenced in a study of identical twins. In TCRdb, the 5' RACE reads were re-called with MiXCR into one record per CDR3 protein. The sample gives under 900,000 distinct CDR3 sequences, roughly 18% of which show up once; 13% is in the top ten. These same records also appear under a second study, on T cells expressing NK-cell markers.

The sequenced material came from PBMCs. Receptors were obtained from a woman under 30 in good health.

V and J are TRBV12-3 or TRBV12-4 and TRBJ1-5; D uncertain. V lost 3 bases and J 7 bases, leaving 10 bases between the germline ends. The CDR3 is 13 residues long. The CDR3 is CASSLRGSQPQHF. For the CDR3, the DNA is TGTGCCAGCAGTTTGCGGGGAAGCCAGCCCCAGCATTTT.

This clonotype has more than one count but fewer than ten. The V call is TRBV3-1, the J call TRBJ2-7, with D possibly called TRBD1 or TRBD2 (5 bases each). V was shortened by 0 bases and J by 0 bases, with 12 bases between the two germline ends. The CDR3 extends over 16 amino acids. Looked up from germline, CDR1 is LGHDT and CDR2 is YNNKEL (reference sequence). CDR3 loop: CASSQDGTSSSYEQYF. The CDR3 nucleotides read TGTGCCAGCAGCCAAGATGGGACGTCGAGCTCCTACGAGCAGTACTTC.

The V call is TRBV7-2, the J call TRBJ1-4; TRBD1 might be the D (6 bases). From germline, CDR1 is SGHTA and CDR2 FQGNSA. Trimming took 0 bases from V and 6 from J, leaving 14 bases between them. This CDR3 region has 16 residues. CDR3 nucleotides: TGTGCCAGCAGCTTAGCCACCGGACAGTCTTATGAAAAACTGTTTTTT. Translation gives CASSLATGQSYEKLFF.

The V gene is TRBV5-4, the J gene TRBJ1-2; D unclear. CDR1 and CDR2 (germline): SGHNT, YYREEE (reference sequence). The CDR3 runs 14 residues. The V gene lost 4 bases and the J gene lost 4 bases, with 14 bases spanning the gap. In DNA, the CDR3 is TGTGCCAGCAGCATTAAGGGAGGGATCTATGGCTACACCTTC. It yields the protein CASSIKGGIYGYTF.

The CDR3 nucleotides are TGTGCCAGCAGTTCCTTCGACAGTACCCTAACCTACGAGCAGTACTTC. This gives the protein CASSSFDSTLTYEQYF. The V and J genes are TRBV28 and TRBJ2-7; tentative D call: TRBD1 (5 bases). Germline values: CDR1 MDHEN, CDR2 SYDVKM. This CDR3 region has 16 residues. Deletions cut 4 bases from V and 2 bases from J, with 18 bases between.

V and J are TRBV5-1 and TRBJ2-5, with TRBD2 matching over 7 bases. V lost 6 bases, J lost 3 bases, and 11 bases stayed unmatched. Per the germline V gene, CDR1 is SGHRS and CDR2 is YFSETQ. The CDR3 covers 15 residues. CDR3 in amino acids: CASTTLGTTEETQYF. Here the CDR3 DNA reads TGCGCCAGCACAACCCTTGGGACTACCGAAGAGACCCAGTACTTC.

This clonotype was seen ten or more times. The chain has TRBV6-1 and TRBJ2-1; TRBD1 or TRBD2 may be the D gene (5 bases each). Germline loops: CDR1 MNHNS, CDR2 SASEGT. With 6 bases removed from V and 3 bases from J, the gap between germline ends came to 15 bases. The CDR3 has 15 amino acids. CDR3 DNA: TGTGCCAGCAGGGGGACCGGGACGGTCTACAATGAGCAGTTCTTC. This encodes CASRGTGTVYNEQFF.

J is TRBJ2-7 and V is TRBV5-1, with no clear D. Trimming removed 6 bases from V and 5 bases from J, with 9 bases in between. This CDR3 contains 11 residues. Per the germline V gene, CDR1 is SGHRS and CDR2 is YFSETQ. The CDR3 here is CASMESDEQYF. The CDR3 DNA reads as TGCGCCAGCATGGAATCGGACGAGCAGTACTTC.

This clonotype was seen a handful of times. This chain joins TRBV9 and TRBJ2-5, with a weak D call TRBD1 (6 bases). Trimming stripped 0 bases from V and 1 base from J, with 16 bases between. The CDR3 is 17 residues long. Germline V gene data show CDR1 as SGDLS and CDR2 as YYNGEE. The CDR3 region is CASSVGARVQGQETQYF. The CDR3 DNA reads as TGTGCCAGCAGCGTAGGGGCCAGAGTACAGGGCCAAGAGACCCAGTACTTC.